This T cell receptor (beta chain) was retrieved from a study of Ad26.COV2.S vaccination and SARS-CoV-2 variants. Per germline, CDR1 SGHAT and CDR2 FQNNGV. CDR3 length: 17 amino acids. V was pared by 3 bases and J by 1 base, with 4 bases of the junction left unmatched. Sequenced by immunoSEQ multiplex PCR; TCRdb stores in-frame clones only, minus some. The table shows just over 350,000 clones, with around 83% occurring only once. Treatment described: approximately 18 received Ad26.COV2.S at low or high dose, single or two shots; a few received placebo; per-sample allocation not given. Samples were taken on day 63 after the first vaccine or placebo injection.

The rearrangement uses TRBV11-2 and TRBJ2-5, with 14 bases identical to TRBD2. The material sequenced was peripheral blood, taken in a trial of Ad26.COV2.S vaccine versus placebo. The sequence came from a person aged 18-65 years who received the Ad26.COV2.S COVID-19 vaccine or a placebo. The CDR3 spells CASSFGGLAGGQETQYF. In DNA, the CDR3 is TGTGCCAGCAGCTTCGGCGGACTAGCGGGGGGCCAAGAGACCCAGTACTTC.